The rows below give T cell receptor beta chains drawn from one sample of a study of blood T cell repertoires in COVID-19. Data came from immunoSEQ multiplex PCR; TCRdb stores just in-frame clones and leaves some out. The sample has tens of thousands of clones, almost 85% seen once. Sample: peripheral blood. These receptors were obtained from a man aged 55 to 70 with COVID-19, enrolled during active disease. CDR3s include the opening cysteine and the closing phenylalanine or tryptophan. D genes are given only for firm matches. Clone size is not always given. Where it is, it says once, few, many or a class for expanded clones.

>12|TRBV5-4|.|.|TRBJ2-3
CASSLSTDTQYF
TGTGCCAGCAGCCTGAGCACAGATACGCAGTATTTT
>15|TRBV28|.|.|TRBJ2-2
CASRGFAGSAGELFF
TGTGCCAGCAGGGGGTTTGCGGGATCGGCCGGGGAGCTGTTTTTT
>13|TRBV11-3|TRBD1|.|TRBJ2-7
CASSQGQGDEQYF
TGTGCCAGCAGCCAGGGACAGGGCGACGAGCAGTACTTC
>15|TRBV18|TRBD1|.|TRBJ1-4
CASSPPGQSNEKLFF
TGTGCCAGCTCACCACCGGGACAGAGTAATGAAAAACTGTTTTTT
>14|TRBV20-1|.|.|TRBJ2-5
CSASVASAQETQYF
TGCAGTGCTAGTGTAGCTAGCGCCCAAGAGACCCAGTACTTC
>15|TRBV28|TRBD1|.|TRBJ1-1
CASSPGTAPNTEAFF
TGTGCCAGCAGTCCGGGGACAGCGCCGAACACTGAAGCTTTCTTT
>13|TRBV29-1|.|.|TRBJ2-7
CSVEDLGQIEQYF
TGCAGCGTTGAAGATTTGGGGCAGATAGAGCAGTACTTC
>14|TRBV29-1|TRBD2|.|TRBJ2-3
CRATSGASTDTQYF
TGCAGGGCCACTAGCGGGGCAAGCACAGATACGCAGTATTTT
>15|TRBV5-1|TRBD1|once|TRBJ2-3
CASSLGGQETDTQYF
TGCGCCAGCAGCTTGGGAGGACAGGAAACAGATACGCAGTATTTT
>14|TRBV7-9|.|.|TRBJ1-4
CASSNTGRDEKLFF
TGTGCCAGCAGCAATACAGGGAGAGATGAAAAACTGTTTTTT
>15|TRBV5-1|TRBD1|once|TRBJ1-3
CASSSNGQAVDTIYF
TGCGCCAGCAGCTCAAACGGACAGGCAGTAGACACCATATATTTT
>16|TRBV5-4|.|.|TRBJ2-3
CASSLGGTISADTQYF
TGTGCCAGCAGCTTGGGCGGCACCATCAGCGCAGATACGCAGTATTTT
>20|TRBV15|.|.|TRBJ2-3
CATSKKRRLGAGQNTDTQYF
TGTGCCACCAGCAAGAAGAGAAGGTTGGGCGCGGGACAGAACACAGATACGCAGTATTTT
>13|TRBV18|TRBD1|.|TRBJ1-2
CASSPEHRGPYTF
TGTGCCAGCTCACCAGAGCACAGGGGGCCGTACACCTTC
>15|TRBV18|.|.|TRBJ2-2
CASSPPRVNTGELFF
TGTGCCAGCTCACCACCGCGGGTGAACACCGGGGAGCTGTTTTTT
>21|TRBV2|TRBD2|.|TRBJ2-4
CASSGQTGGQGGGGALNIQYF
TGTGCCAGCAGTGGCCAAACGGGAGGTCAGGGCGGCGGGGGGGCCTTGAACATTCAGTACTTC
>13|TRBV30|.|.|TRBJ2-5
CAWSGRQQETQYF
TGTGCCTGGAGTGGTCGTCAGCAAGAGACCCAGTACTTC
>15|TRBV7-2|TRBD1|.|TRBJ1-5
CASSPDRVGNQPQHF
TGTGCCAGCAGCCCAGACAGGGTTGGCAATCAGCCCCAGCATTTT
>13|TRBV12-3/TRBV12-4|.|.|TRBJ1-2
CASSSGTHYGYTF
TGTGCCAGCAGCTCCGGGACACACTATGGCTACACCTTC
>17|TRBV12-5|TRBD1|.|TRBJ1-2
CASGLEGTTGLGYGYTF
TGTGCTAGTGGTTTGGAGGGAACGACAGGGTTGGGCTATGGCTACACCTTC
>17|TRBV5-1|TRBD2|.|TRBJ2-5
CASSQTGLAGVGETQYF
TGCGCCAGCAGCCAAACGGGACTAGCGGGAGTCGGGGAGACCCAGTACTTC
>13|TRBV6-6|TRBD2|.|TRBJ2-7
CASSFLAGYEQYF
TGTGCCAGCAGTTTCCTAGCGGGGTACGAGCAGTACTTC
>12|TRBV25-1|TRBD1|.|TRBJ2-1
CASGDSYNEQFF
TGTGCCAGTGGGGACAGCTACAATGAGCAGTTCTTC
>14|TRBV27|.|.|TRBJ2-2
CASHDSIYTGELFF
TGTGCCAGCCATGACAGTATCTACACCGGGGAGCTGTTTTTT
>15|TRBV9|TRBD1|.|TRBJ2-5
CASSDRDRGSQTQYF
TGTGCCAGCAGCGACCGGGACAGGGGGTCTCAGACCCAGTACTTC
>14|TRBV13|.|.|TRBJ1-1
CASSLAQGSTEAFF
TGTGCCAGCAGCTTAGCGCAGGGGAGCACTGAAGCTTTCTTT
>14|TRBV7-9|.|.|TRBJ2-5
CASSLVGGRETQYF
TGTGCCAGCAGCTTAGTAGGAGGGAGAGAGACCCAGTACTTC
>16|TRBV5-1|TRBD1|.|TRBJ1-6
CASSSTGQGSNSPLHF
TGCGCCAGCAGCTCGACTGGACAGGGTAGCAATTCACCCCTCCACTTT
>13|TRBV3-1/TRBV3-2|TRBD1|.|TRBJ1-2
CASRGTGVGGYTF
TGTGCCAGCAGAGGGACAGGGGTAGGGGGCTACACCTTC
>14|TRBV9|.|few|TRBJ1-5
CASSAGVSNQPQHF
TGTGCCAGCAGCGCAGGGGTTAGCAATCAGCCCCAGCATTTT
>14|TRBV4-1|.|.|TRBJ2-7
CASSQVAGAHEQYF
TGCGCCAGCAGCCAAGTGGCGGGGGCACACGAGCAGTACTTC
>14|TRBV7-6|TRBD1|.|TRBJ2-7
CASSSGQVQDEQYF
TGTGCCAGCAGCTCAGGACAGGTACAGGACGAGCAGTACTTC
>14|TRBV7-3|.|once|TRBJ1-2
CASSPGLLDGGYTF
TGTGCCAGCAGCCCCGGACTCCTAGACGGTGGCTACACCTTC
>14|TRBV2|.|.|TRBJ1-4
CASKYRVQGEKLFF
TGTGCCAGCAAATACAGGGTGCAGGGAGAAAAACTGTTTTTT
>14|TRBV18|TRBD1|.|TRBJ1-2
CASSPRGQGDGYTF
TGTGCCAGCTCACCACGGGGACAGGGCGATGGCTACACCTTC
>13|TRBV3-1/TRBV3-2|TRBD1|.|TRBJ1-2
CASSRQGEGGYTF
TGTGCCAGCAGTAGACAGGGGGAGGGTGGCTACACCTTC
>17|TRBV3-1/TRBV3-2|TRBD1|.|TRBJ1-4
CASSQGGGAYLDEKLFF
TGTGCCAGCAGCCAAGGAGGGGGCGCCTATCTTGACGAAAAACTGTTTTTT
>15|TRBV10-3|TRBD1|.|TRBJ2-2
CAIRPGQGGTGELFF
TGTGCCATCAGACCGGGACAGGGGGGCACCGGGGAGCTGTTTTTT
>15|TRBV10-2|.|.|TRBJ2-2
CASSEQPRNTGELFF
TGCGCCAGCAGTGAACAGCCCCGAAACACCGGGGAGCTGTTTTTT
>16|TRBV10-1|TRBD1|.|TRBJ2-1
CASSDQGQGGLHEQFF
TGCGCCAGCAGTGACCAGGGACAGGGTGGCCTCCATGAGCAGTTCTTC
>16|TRBV10-3|.|.|TRBJ2-6
CAISGGESSGANVLTF
TGTGCCATCAGTGGGGGCGAAAGCTCTGGGGCCAACGTCCTGACTTTC
>13|TRBV10-2|TRBD1|once|TRBJ1-4
CASSLGQAEKLFF
TGCGCCAGCAGCCTGGGACAGGCCGAAAAACTGTTTTTT
>12|TRBV29-1|TRBD1|.|TRBJ2-5
CSARQGEETQYF
TGCAGCGCCAGACAGGGGGAAGAGACCCAGTACTTC
>14|TRBV7-6|TRBD1|.|TRBJ2-5
CASSQGTGQETQYF
TGTGCCAGCAGCCAAGGGACAGGCCAAGAGACCCAGTACTTC
>18|TRBV28|.|.|TRBJ1-5
CASSRSLLRVISNQPQHF
TGTGCCAGCAGTCGCTCCCTATTACGGGTCATTAGCAATCAGCCCCAGCATTTT
>12|TRBV24-1|.|.|TRBJ1-2
CATSESVYGYTF
TGTGCCACCAGTGAGTCAGTATATGGCTACACCTTC
>14|TRBV3-1/TRBV3-2|.|.|TRBJ1-5
CASSRRGGHQPQHF
TGTGCCAGCAGCCGACGGGGGGGCCACCAGCCCCAGCATTTT